Each of the 5 T cell receptor beta chains below was sequenced from the same sample in a study of T-cell memory formation after mild COVID-19. MiXCR, run by TCRdb on the 5' RACE reads, gives a single entry per CDR3 protein. The table has 400,000 to 500,000 distinct CDR3 sequences, around 20% seen once; the top ten hold more than 8%. The sample consisted of PBMCs or a T cell subset sorted from them (not recorded which). The receptor source for this set is an adult woman who had mild COVID-19 (a few samples of this study predate the infection). Cell type and time point are not known.

DNA of the CDR3: TGTGCCAGCAGTCAGACTAGCGGGAGTCGGGAGCTGTTTTTT. Translation: CASSQTSGSRELFF. The chain links TRBV27 to TRBJ2-2; 12 bases align to TRBD2. This CDR3 region has 14 residues. Germline CDR1 reads MNHEY; CDR2 reads SMNVEV (reference sequence). V dropped 5 bases and J dropped 9; count of bases not matched to a gene: 4.

This clonotype appeared a few times. The chain couples TRBV7-9 to TRBJ2-5; the D gene is possibly TRBD1 (6 bases). Trimming left V 2 bases short and J 3 bases short, with 13 bases between. The CDR3 totals 15 residues. Per germline, CDR1 SEHNR and CDR2 FQNEAQ (reference sequence). In DNA form, the CDR3 reads TGTGCCAGCAGCTTAAGCACAGGGCAAGAAGAGACCCAGTACTTC. Protein product: CASSLSTGQEETQYF.

This clonotype was seen a handful of times. DNA for the CDR3: TGTGCCAGCTCACCACCGGGTGGACTAGCGGGACGATACAATGAGCAGTTCTTC. It encodes CASSPPGGLAGRYNEQFF. V and J are TRBV18 and TRBJ2-1; 12 nucleotides align to TRBD2. This CDR3 contains 18 residues. J lost 4 bases, V lost 0 bases, and 7 bases had no gene match. Germline V gene sequence: CDR1 KGHSH, CDR2 LQKENI.

This clonotype was seen a few times. The chain uses TRBV24-1 and TRBJ2-1; 12 nucleotides agree with TRBD2. This CDR3 contains 17 residues. CDR1 is KGHDR and CDR2 is SFDVKD in the germline V gene. V shed 3 bases and J 7 bases; nucleotides not matched to a gene: 9. CDR3 sequence: CATSDVQLAGGRNEQFF. The CDR3 DNA reads as TGTGCCACCAGTGATGTACAACTAGCGGGAGGTAGGAATGAGCAGTTCTTC.

The rearrangement links TRBV18 to TRBJ1-1; the D gene is possibly TRBD1 (5 bases). The CDR3 spans 11 residues. CDR1 is KGHSH, CDR2 LQKENI, per germline. V was cut by 4 bases and J by 7 bases, with 7 bases left in between. Here the CDR3 DNA reads TGTGCCAGCTCACGGGGCGATGAAGCTTTCTTT. Translating gives CASSRGDEAFF. Filled out from reference TRBV18 and TRBJ1-1, the complete variable domain reads NAGVMQNPRHLVRRRGQEARLRCSPMKGHSHVYWYRQLPEEGLKFMVYLQKENIIDESGMPKERFSAEFPKEGPSILRIQQVVRGDSAAYFCASSRGDEAFFGQGTRLTVV.